Sequencing of this TCR beta chain was carried out in a study of T-cell memory formation after mild COVID-19. Study-level background: There were largely donor-specific TCR clusters.

5'RACE primed from the constant segment yielded TCR alpha and TCR beta cDNA libraries bearing sample barcodes and UMIs. MiXCR, applied by TCRdb to the 5' RACE reads, yields one record per CDR3 protein. The sample has about 470,000 distinct CDR3 sequences, roughly 23% seen once. CDR3 length: 16 amino acids. V was pared by 0 bases and J by 3 bases, with 3 bases of the junction left unmatched. The germline V gene encodes CDR1 SGHDT and CDR2 YYEEEE. General study findings and limits: There were some responding clones in pre-infection memory, which suggested that cross-reactive memory had joined.

This clonotype was counted a few times. Its target is unknown. The sequence was collected from an adult woman who had mild COVID-19 (a few samples of this study predate the infection). Cell type and time point are not known. Sequenced: PBMCs or a T cell subset sorted from them (not recorded which). The chain is built from TRBV5-6 and TRBJ2-1, with 10 bases aligning to TRBD2. The CDR3 DNA sequence: TGTGCCAGCAGCTTGGAGGGACTAGCGCGCTACAATGAGCAGTTCTTC. Encoded protein: CASSLEGLARYNEQFF.